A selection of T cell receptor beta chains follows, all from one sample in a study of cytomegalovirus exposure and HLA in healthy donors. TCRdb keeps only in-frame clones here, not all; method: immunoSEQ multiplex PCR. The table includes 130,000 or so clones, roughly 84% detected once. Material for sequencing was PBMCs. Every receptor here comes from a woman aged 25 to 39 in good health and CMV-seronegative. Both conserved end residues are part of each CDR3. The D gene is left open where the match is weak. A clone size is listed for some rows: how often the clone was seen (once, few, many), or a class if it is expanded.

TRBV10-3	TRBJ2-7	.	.	TGTGCCATCAGTGAGTCGGGACAGAGGGACTCCGAGCAGTACTTC	CAISESGQRDSEQYF
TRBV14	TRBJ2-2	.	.	TGTGCCAGCAGCCAGACCGGGGCCGGGGAGCTGTTTTTT	CASSQTGAGELFF
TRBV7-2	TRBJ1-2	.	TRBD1	TGTGCCAGCAGCCCCGGGGGAGAGGGACAGGCTAGCATCTATGGCTACACCTTC	CASSPGGEGQASIYGYTF
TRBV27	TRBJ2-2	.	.	TGTGCCAGCAAAAACTTAGCGGTAGGCGGGGAGCTGTTTTTT	CASKNLAVGGELFF
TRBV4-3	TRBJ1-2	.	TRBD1	TGCGCCAGCAGCCCAAGGGGGGGGACAGGGGGCCCTAACTATGGCTACACCTTC	CASSPRGGTGGPNYGYTF
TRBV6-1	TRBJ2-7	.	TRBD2	TGTGCCAGCAAGGGAAGTAGCGGGGGGGAATACGAGCAGTACTTC	CASKGSSGGEYEQYF
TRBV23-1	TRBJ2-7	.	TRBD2	TGCGCCAGCAGTCAATGGATACAGGGTCCATTCAATACTAGCGGCTACGAGCAGTACTTC	CASSQWIQGPFNTSGYEQYF
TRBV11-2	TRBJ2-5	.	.	TGTGCCAGCAGCTCCTACAGGGAGGGGGAGACCCAGTACTTC	CASSSYREGETQYF
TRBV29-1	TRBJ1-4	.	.	TGCAGCGTTGAGTCCAGTGCAACTAATGAAAAACTGTTTTTT	CSVESSATNEKLFF
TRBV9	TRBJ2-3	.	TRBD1	TGTGCCAGCAGCGGGGGGGACAGGGCTATATCAGATACGCAGTATTTT	CASSGGDRAISDTQYF
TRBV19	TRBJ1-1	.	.	TGTGCCAGTAGTCTGCGGGCCTTTGAGGGAGCTTTCTTT	CASSLRAFEGAFF
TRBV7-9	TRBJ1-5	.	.	TGTGCCAGCAGCTTAGAACAGGCCAATCAGCCCCAGCATTTT	CASSLEQANQPQHF
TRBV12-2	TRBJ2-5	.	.	TGTGCAAGTCGCTTAGCCCACAGCGAGGGTTTCCAAGAGACCCAGTACTTC	CASRLAHSEGFQETQYF
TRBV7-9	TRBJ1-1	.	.	TGTGCCAGCAGCTTGGGGGCTGGGGAAGCTTTCTTT	CASSLGAGEAFF
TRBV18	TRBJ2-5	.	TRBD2	TGTGCCAGCTCACCTAACTTAGCGGGGGGCCCGCTGCTAGAGACCCAGTACTTC	CASSPNLAGGPLLETQYF
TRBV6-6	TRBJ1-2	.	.	TGTGCCAGCAGTGACAGCACCGACTCCTATGGCTACACCTTC	CASSDSTDSYGYTF
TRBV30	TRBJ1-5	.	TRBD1	TGTGCCTGGACCAAGGGGACAGGGACCTTTTCATATATCGACAATAGCAATCAGCCCCAGCATTTT	CAWTKGTGTFSYIDNSNQPQHF
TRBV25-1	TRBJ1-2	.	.	TGTGCCAGCAGTGACCCTCTCGCGGCAAGTGGCTACACCTTC	CASSDPLAASGYTF
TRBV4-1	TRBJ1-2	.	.	TGCGCCAGCAGCCAAGAGGGACTCCTGGGCTACACCTTC	CASSQEGLLGYTF
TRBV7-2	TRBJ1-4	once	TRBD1	TGTGCCAGCAGCTCACAGGGGGCCGCGGGTGAAAAACTGTTTTTT	CASSSQGAAGEKLFF
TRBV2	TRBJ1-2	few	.	TGTGCCAGGGGAGGGAGGGGAGGCTACACCTTC	CARGGRGGYTF
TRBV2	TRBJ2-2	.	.	TGTGCCAGCAGTGAGGGCCGGCCCTCCGGGGAGCTGTTTTTT	CASSEGRPSGELFF
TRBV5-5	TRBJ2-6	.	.	TGTGCCAGCACCCGAGACTCTGGGGCCAACGTCCTGACTTTC	CASTRDSGANVLTF
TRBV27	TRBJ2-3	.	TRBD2	TGTGCCAGCAGTGCCGACAGCGGGGCTTCCGATACGCAGTATTTT	CASSADSGASDTQYF
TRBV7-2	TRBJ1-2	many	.	TGTGCCAGCAGCTTAGAGGGGGGAGGGCCCGTTGATGGCTACACCTTC	CASSLEGGGPVDGYTF
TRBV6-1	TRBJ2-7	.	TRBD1	TGTGCCAGCAGTGAAGTGCAGGGGGCTGTCGACGGGCAGTACTTC	CASSEVQGAVDGQYF
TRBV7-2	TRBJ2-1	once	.	TGTGCCAGCAGCTTAGAGAGGATAGATGAGCAGTTCTTC	CASSLERIDEQFF
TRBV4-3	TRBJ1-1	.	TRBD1	TGCGCCAGCAGCTCCCCAGGGGGGAACACTGAAGCTTTCTTT	CASSSPGGNTEAFF
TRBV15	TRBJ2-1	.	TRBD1	TGTGCCACCAGCGGGGAACGACAGGGTCGGAGGTTCTTC	CATSGERQGRRFF
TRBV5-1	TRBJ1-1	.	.	TGCGCCAGCAGCTTGGGGGGGACATCGAACACTGAAGCTTTCTTT	CASSLGGTSNTEAFF
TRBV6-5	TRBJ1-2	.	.	TGTGCCAGCAGTTACCTACCAGGAGGAGACTATGGCTACACCTTC	CASSYLPGGDYGYTF
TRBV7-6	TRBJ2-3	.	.	TGTGCCAGCAGCTACGGGGACGGAGGGGATACGCAGTATTTT	CASSYGDGGDTQYF
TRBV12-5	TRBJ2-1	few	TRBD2	TGTGCTAGTGGGTTTAGCGGGGATGAGCAGTTCTTC	CASGFSGDEQFF
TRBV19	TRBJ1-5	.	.	TGTGCCAGTCAGGGCCTGGGGAATCAGCCCCAGCATTTT	CASQGLGNQPQHF
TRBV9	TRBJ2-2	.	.	TGTGCCAGCAGCGCAACGTGGACAGAGCTAAACACCGGGGAGCTGTTTTTT	CASSATWTELNTGELFF
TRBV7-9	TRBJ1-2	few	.	TGTGCCAGCAGCGCCGACACCAGCCTATTCTATGGCTACACCTTC	CASSADTSLFYGYTF
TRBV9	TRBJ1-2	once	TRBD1	TGTGCCAGCAGCGTAGGGACAGGGAATATTAACTATGGCTACACCTTC	CASSVGTGNINYGYTF
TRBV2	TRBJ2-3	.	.	TGTGCCATCCCCTATGAGCGGCAGGGGGGAACAGATACGCAGTATTTT	CAIPYERQGGTDTQYF
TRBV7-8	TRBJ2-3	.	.	TGTGCCAGCAGCTTAGCTCCGAGAGGAGCACGGACAGATACGCAGTATTTT	CASSLAPRGARTDTQYF
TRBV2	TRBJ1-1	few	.	TGTGCCAGCCAGGGGTCGAACACTGAAGCTTTCTTT	CASQGSNTEAFF
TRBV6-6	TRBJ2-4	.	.	TGTGCCAGCAGTCCTGACAGGGTCGGGAGAAACATTCAGTACTTC	CASSPDRVGRNIQYF
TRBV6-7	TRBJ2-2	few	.	TGTGCCAGCAGTTACAGGGGACAGAACACCGGGGAGCTGTTTTTT	CASSYRGQNTGELFF
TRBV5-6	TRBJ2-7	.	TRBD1	TGTGCCAGCAGCTGGGACAGGGGAGCGTCCTACGAGCAGTACTTC	CASSWDRGASYEQYF
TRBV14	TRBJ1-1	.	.	TGTGCCAGCAGCCAGGAGATCTTGGAGAGGGGGGGGAACACTGAAGCTTTCTTT	CASSQEILERGGNTEAFF
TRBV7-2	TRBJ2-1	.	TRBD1	TGTGCCAGCAGCTCCCGGACAGGGGCGGGAGCTGAGCAGTTCTTC	CASSSRTGAGAEQFF
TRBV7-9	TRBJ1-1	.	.	TGTGCCAGCAGCTTGGGCAGGGGAAGTAACACTGAAGCTTTCTTT	CASSLGRGSNTEAFF
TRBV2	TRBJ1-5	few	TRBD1	TGTGCCAGCGGGAGGGGACAGGCCAATCAGCCCCAGCATTTT	CASGRGQANQPQHF
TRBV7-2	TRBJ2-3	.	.	TGTGCCAGCAGCCGGGACCCCGGGGGAGATACGCAGTATTTT	CASSRDPGGDTQYF
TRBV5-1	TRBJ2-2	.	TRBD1	TGCGCCAGCAGCTTGGCGATAGGGACAGGGTACACCGGGGAGCTGTTTTTT	CASSLAIGTGYTGELFF
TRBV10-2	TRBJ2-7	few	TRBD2	TGCGCCAGCACTAGCGGGGGGCGACACGAGCAGTACTTC	CASTSGGRHEQYF